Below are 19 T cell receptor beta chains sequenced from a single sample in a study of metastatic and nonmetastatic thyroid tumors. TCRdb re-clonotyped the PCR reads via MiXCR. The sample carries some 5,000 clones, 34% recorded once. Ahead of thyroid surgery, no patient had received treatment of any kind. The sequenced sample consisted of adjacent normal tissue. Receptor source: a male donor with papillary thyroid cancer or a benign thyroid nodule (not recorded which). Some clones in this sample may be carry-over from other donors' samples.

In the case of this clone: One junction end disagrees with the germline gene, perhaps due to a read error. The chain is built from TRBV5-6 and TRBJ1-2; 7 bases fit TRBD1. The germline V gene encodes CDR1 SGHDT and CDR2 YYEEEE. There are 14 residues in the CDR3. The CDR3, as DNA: TGTGCCAGCAGCCCCGGACAGGCGGACTATGGTTACACCTTC. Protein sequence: CASSPGQADYGYTF. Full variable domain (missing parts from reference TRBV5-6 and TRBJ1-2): DAGVTQSPTHLIKTRGQQVTLRCSPKSGHDTVSWYQQALGQGPQFIFQYYEEEERQRGNFPDRFSGHQFPNYSSELNVNALLLGDSALYLCASSPGQADYGYTFGSGTRLTVV.

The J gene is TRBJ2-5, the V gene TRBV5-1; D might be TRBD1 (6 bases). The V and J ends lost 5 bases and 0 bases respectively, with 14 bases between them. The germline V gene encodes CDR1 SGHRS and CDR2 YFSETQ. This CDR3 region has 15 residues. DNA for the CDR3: TGCGCCAGCAGTTTTGGGGGCAGCTACCAAGAGACCCAGTACTTC. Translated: CASSFGGSYQETQYF.

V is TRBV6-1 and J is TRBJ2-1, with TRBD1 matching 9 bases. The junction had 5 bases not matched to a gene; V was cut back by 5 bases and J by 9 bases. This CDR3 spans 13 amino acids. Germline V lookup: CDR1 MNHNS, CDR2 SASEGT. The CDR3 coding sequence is TGTGCCAGCAGTCCCGGGACAGGGATTGAGCAGTTCTTC. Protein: CASSPGTGIEQFF.

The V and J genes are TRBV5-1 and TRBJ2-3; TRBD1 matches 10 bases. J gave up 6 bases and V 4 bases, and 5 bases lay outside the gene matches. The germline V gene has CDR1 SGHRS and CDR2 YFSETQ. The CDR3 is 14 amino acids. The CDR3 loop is CASSTGQGLDTQYF. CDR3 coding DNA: TGCGCCAGCAGCACGGGACAGGGGTTGGATACGCAGTATTTT. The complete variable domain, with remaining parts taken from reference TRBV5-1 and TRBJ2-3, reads KAGVTQTPRYLIKTRGQQVTLSCSPISGHRSVSWYQQTPGQGLQFLFEYFSETQRNKGNFPGRFSGRQFSNSRSEMNVSTLELGDSALYLCASSTGQGLDTQYFGPGTRLTVL.

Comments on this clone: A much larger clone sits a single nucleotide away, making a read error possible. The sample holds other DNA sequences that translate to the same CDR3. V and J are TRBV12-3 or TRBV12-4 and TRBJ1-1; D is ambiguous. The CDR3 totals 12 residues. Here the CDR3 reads CASSFGSTEAFF. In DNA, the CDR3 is TGTGCCAGCAGTTTCGGCTCCACTGAGGCTTTCTTT.

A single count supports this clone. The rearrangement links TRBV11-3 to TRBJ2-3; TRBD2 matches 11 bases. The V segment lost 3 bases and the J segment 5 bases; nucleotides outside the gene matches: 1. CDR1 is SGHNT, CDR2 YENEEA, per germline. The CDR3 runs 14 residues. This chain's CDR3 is CASSLTSGEDTQYF. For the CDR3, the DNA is TGTGCCAGCAGCTTGACTAGCGGGGAAGATACGCAGTATTTT.

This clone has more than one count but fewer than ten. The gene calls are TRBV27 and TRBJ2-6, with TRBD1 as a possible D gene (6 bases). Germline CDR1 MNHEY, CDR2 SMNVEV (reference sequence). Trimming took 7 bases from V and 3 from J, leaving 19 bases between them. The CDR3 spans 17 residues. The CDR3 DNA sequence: TGTGCCAGCAAGTCAAGACAGGTAATGAGTGGGGCCAACGTCCTGACTTTC. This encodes CASKSRQVMSGANVLTF.

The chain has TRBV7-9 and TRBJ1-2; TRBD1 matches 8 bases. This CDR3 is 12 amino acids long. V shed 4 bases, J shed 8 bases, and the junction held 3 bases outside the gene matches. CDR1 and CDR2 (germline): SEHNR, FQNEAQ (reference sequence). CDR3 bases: TGTGCCAGCAGCTCAACAGGGGGGGGCTACACCTTC. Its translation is CASSSTGGGYTF.

CDR3 nucleotide sequence: TGTGCCAGCAGTGGTACCAGGGTTGGGGAGACCCAGTACTTC. Encoded protein: CASSGTRVGETQYF. This chain joins TRBV6-1 and TRBJ2-5, with TRBD1 as a possible D gene (5 bases). The CDR3 loop spans 14 amino acids. CDR1 MNHNS and CDR2 SASEGT come from the germline V gene. V was clipped by 4 bases and J by 5 bases, with 14 bases between them.

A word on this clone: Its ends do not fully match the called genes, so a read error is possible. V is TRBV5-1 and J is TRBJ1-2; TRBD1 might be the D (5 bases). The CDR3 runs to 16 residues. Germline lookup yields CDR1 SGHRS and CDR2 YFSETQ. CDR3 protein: CVSSLEGSGLNYGYTF. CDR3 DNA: TGCGTCAGCAGCTTGGAGGGGTCAGGACTTAACTATGGCTACACCTTC.

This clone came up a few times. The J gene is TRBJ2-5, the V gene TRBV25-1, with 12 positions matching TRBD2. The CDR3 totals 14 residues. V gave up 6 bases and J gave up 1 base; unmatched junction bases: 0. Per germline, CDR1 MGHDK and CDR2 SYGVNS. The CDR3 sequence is CASRLAGGQETQYF. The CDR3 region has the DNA TGTGCCAGCAGACTAGCGGGGGGCCAAGAGACCCAGTACTTC.

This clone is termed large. DNA of the CDR3: TGTGCCAGCAGCAAGGAGGTGTCAGGGGATAACTATGGCTACACCTTC. Its translation is CASSKEVSGDNYGYTF. The rearrangement joins TRBV11-2 to TRBJ1-2; TRBD1 is a possible D gene (6 bases). V was shortened by 5 bases and J by 1 base, with 17 bases between the two germline ends. Germline V gene sequence: CDR1 SGHAT, CDR2 FQNNGV. This CDR3 is 16 amino acids long.

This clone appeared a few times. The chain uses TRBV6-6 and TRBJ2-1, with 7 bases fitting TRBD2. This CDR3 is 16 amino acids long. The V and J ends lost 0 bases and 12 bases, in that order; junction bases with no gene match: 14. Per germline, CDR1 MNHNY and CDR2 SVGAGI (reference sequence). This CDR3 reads CASSYSRGGATEGQFF. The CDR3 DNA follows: TGTGCCAGCAGTTACTCTAGGGGAGGGGCTACGGAAGGGCAGTTCTTC.

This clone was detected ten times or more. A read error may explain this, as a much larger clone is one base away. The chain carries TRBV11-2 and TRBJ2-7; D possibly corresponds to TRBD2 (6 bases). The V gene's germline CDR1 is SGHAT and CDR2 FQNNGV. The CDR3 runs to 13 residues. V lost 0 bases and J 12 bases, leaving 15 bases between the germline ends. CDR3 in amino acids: CASSLDSVASVYF. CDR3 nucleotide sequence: TGTGCCAGCAGCTTAGATAGTGTCGCTAGCGTGTACTTC.

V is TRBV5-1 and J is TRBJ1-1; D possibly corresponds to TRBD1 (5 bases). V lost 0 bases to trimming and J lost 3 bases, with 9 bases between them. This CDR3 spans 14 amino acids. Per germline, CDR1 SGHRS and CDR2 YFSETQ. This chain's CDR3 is CASSLVSRDTEAFF. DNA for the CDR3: TGCGCCAGCAGCTTGGTTTCCAGGGACACTGAAGCTTTCTTT.

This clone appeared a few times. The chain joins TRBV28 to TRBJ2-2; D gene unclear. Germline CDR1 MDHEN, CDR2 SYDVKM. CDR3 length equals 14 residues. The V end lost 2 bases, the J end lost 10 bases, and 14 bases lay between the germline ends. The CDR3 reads CASSLAPSGPELFF. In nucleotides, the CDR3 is TGTGCCAGCAGTTTAGCCCCCAGTGGACCGGAGCTGTTTTTT.

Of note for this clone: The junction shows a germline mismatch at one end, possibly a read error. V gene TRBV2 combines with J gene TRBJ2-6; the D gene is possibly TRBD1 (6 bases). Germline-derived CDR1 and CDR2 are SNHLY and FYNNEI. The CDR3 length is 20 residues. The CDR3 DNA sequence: TGTGCCAGCAGTGAAGCGCGATGGGACACCAACTTATATGGGGCCGACGTCCTGACTTTC. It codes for CASSEARWDTNLYGADVLTF.

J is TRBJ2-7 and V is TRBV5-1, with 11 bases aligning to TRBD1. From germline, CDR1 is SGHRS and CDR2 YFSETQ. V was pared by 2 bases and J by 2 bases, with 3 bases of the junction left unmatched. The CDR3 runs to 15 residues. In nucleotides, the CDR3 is TGCGCCAGCAGCTTAGGACAGGGGGCAACCTACGAGCAGTACTTC. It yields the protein CASSLGQGATYEQYF.

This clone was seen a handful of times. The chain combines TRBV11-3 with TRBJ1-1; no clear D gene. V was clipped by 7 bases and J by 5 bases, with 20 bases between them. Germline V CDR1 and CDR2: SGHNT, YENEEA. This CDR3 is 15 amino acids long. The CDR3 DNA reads TGTGCCAGCACAACCCTTCTGTTCGGGCAAACTGAAGCTTTCTTT. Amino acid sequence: CASTTLLFGQTEAFF.